Shown below are 10 T cell receptor beta chains from a single sample sequenced in a study of CD8 T cells in ankylosing spondylitis. Their recognized antigens are unknown. From the 5' RACE reads, TCRdb called clonotypes with MiXCR, one entry per CDR3 protein. This sample has about 540,000 distinct CDR3 sequences, with about 13% found just once. Study results and caveats: A motif of seven or eight highly homologous TCR beta variants was seen as apparently characteristic of ankylosing spondylitis blood.

Sequencing was done on a sample of blood, either unsorted or a sorted T cell fraction (not recorded which). Every receptor here comes from a male donor with ankylosing spondylitis.

The chain recombines TRBV12-3 or TRBV12-4 with TRBJ2-1; 9 nucleotides match TRBD2. This CDR3 contains 14 residues. The V segment lost 7 bases and the J segment 7 bases; nucleotides outside the gene matches: 8. The DNA for the CDR3 is TGTGCCAGCACCTGGACTAGCGCAGGAAATGAGCAGTTCTTC. Protein sequence: CASTWTSAGNEQFF.

The J gene is TRBJ1-6, the V gene TRBV9, with D possibly being TRBD1 (5 bases). Germline values: CDR1 SGDLS, CDR2 YYNGEE. Trimming pared 3 bases from V and 3 bases from J, leaving 10 bases between. This CDR3 comprises 15 residues. CDR3 loop: CASSGTGRYNSPLHF. The CDR3 region has the DNA TGTGCCAGCAGCGGAACGGGACGCTATAATTCACCCCTCCACTTT.

Regarding this clonotype: A read error may be the cause here, since a much bigger clone is one base away. The rearrangement links TRBV12-3 or TRBV12-4 to TRBJ2-1; 8 bases map to TRBD2. This CDR3 has 18 amino acids. The CDR3 is CACSTGLAIESSYNEQFF. The CDR3 region has the DNA TGTGCCTGCAGCACTGGACTAGCCATCGAAAGCTCCTACAATGAGCAGTTCTTC.

This clonotype was picked up a small number of times. This chain connects TRBV3-1 to TRBJ1-1; D gene uncertain. Germline V gene lookup returns CDR1 LGHDT and CDR2 YNNKEL (reference sequence). The V and J ends lost 1 base and 11 bases respectively, with 14 bases between them. The CDR3 is 13 residues long. CDR3 amino acids: CASSQGEGPRAFF. Here the CDR3 DNA reads TGTGCCAGCAGCCAAGGGGAGGGCCCGAGGGCTTTCTTT. The full variable domain, with the rest looked up from reference TRBV3-1 and TRBJ1-1, is DTAVSQTPKYLVTQMGNDKSIKCEQNLGHDTMYWYKQDSKKFLKIMFSYNNKELIINETVPNRFSPKSPDKAHLNLHINSLELGDSAVYFCASSQGEGPRAFFGQGTRLTVV.

This clonotype was detected a few times. CDR3 in amino acids: CASSHPVSYEQYF. The CDR3 region has the DNA TGTGCCAGCAGCCACCCAGTTTCCTACGAGCAGTACTTC. The chain is built from TRBV5-4 and TRBJ2-7; D call uncertain. The CDR3 has 13 residues. Deletions cut 4 bases from V and 1 base from J, with 9 bases between. Germline V gives CDR1 SGHNT, CDR2 YYREEE (reference sequence).

V gene TRBV6-6 combines with J gene TRBJ2-7; no reliable D call. The CDR3 runs to 13 residues. V dropped 0 bases and J dropped 2 bases, with 5 bases sitting between them. Germline CDR1 reads MNHNY; CDR2 reads SVGAGI (reference sequence). CDR3 loop: CASSYSPPYEQYF. The DNA for the CDR3 is TGTGCCAGCAGTTACTCTCCCCCCTACGAGCAGTACTTC.

J is TRBJ2-3 and V is TRBV5-4; D is possibly TRBD2 (5 bases). The CDR3 totals 14 residues. Trimming removed 4 bases from V and 1 base from J, with 10 bases in between. In germline, CDR1 is SGHNT, CDR2 YYREEE (reference sequence). CDR3: CASSVGGGTDTQYF. In DNA, the CDR3 is TGTGCCAGCAGCGTCGGAGGAGGCACAGATACGCAGTATTTT.

The rearrangement uses TRBV27 and TRBJ2-1, with 10 nucleotides matching TRBD2. V was clipped by 6 bases and J by 4 bases; unmatched bases: 6. The germline V gene encodes CDR1 MNHEY and CDR2 SMNVEV (reference sequence). The CDR3 is made up of 15 amino acids. Written as DNA, the CDR3 is TGTGCCAGCAGCCGCGGGACTAGCGAGTACAATGAGCAGTTCTTC. Translating it yields CASSRGTSEYNEQFF.

This chain uses TRBV20-1 with TRBJ2-1, with 11 bases lining up with TRBD2. CDR1 and CDR2 (germline): DFQATT, SNEGSKA (reference sequence). This CDR3 spans 15 amino acids. J was trimmed by 3 bases and V by 5 bases; bases with no gene match: 6. The CDR3 sequence is CSAGLAGQYYNEQFF. The CDR3 DNA reads TGCAGTGCTGGACTAGCGGGCCAATACTACAATGAGCAGTTCTTC.

The chain employs TRBV12-3 or TRBV12-4 and TRBJ2-5, with a weak D call TRBD2 (6 bases). V lost 6 bases and J lost 5, with 13 bases in between. CDR3 length: 13 residues. The CDR3 loop reads CASSPTRMETQYF. As DNA, the CDR3 is TGTGCCAGCAGCCCGACTAGAATGGAGACCCAGTACTTC.